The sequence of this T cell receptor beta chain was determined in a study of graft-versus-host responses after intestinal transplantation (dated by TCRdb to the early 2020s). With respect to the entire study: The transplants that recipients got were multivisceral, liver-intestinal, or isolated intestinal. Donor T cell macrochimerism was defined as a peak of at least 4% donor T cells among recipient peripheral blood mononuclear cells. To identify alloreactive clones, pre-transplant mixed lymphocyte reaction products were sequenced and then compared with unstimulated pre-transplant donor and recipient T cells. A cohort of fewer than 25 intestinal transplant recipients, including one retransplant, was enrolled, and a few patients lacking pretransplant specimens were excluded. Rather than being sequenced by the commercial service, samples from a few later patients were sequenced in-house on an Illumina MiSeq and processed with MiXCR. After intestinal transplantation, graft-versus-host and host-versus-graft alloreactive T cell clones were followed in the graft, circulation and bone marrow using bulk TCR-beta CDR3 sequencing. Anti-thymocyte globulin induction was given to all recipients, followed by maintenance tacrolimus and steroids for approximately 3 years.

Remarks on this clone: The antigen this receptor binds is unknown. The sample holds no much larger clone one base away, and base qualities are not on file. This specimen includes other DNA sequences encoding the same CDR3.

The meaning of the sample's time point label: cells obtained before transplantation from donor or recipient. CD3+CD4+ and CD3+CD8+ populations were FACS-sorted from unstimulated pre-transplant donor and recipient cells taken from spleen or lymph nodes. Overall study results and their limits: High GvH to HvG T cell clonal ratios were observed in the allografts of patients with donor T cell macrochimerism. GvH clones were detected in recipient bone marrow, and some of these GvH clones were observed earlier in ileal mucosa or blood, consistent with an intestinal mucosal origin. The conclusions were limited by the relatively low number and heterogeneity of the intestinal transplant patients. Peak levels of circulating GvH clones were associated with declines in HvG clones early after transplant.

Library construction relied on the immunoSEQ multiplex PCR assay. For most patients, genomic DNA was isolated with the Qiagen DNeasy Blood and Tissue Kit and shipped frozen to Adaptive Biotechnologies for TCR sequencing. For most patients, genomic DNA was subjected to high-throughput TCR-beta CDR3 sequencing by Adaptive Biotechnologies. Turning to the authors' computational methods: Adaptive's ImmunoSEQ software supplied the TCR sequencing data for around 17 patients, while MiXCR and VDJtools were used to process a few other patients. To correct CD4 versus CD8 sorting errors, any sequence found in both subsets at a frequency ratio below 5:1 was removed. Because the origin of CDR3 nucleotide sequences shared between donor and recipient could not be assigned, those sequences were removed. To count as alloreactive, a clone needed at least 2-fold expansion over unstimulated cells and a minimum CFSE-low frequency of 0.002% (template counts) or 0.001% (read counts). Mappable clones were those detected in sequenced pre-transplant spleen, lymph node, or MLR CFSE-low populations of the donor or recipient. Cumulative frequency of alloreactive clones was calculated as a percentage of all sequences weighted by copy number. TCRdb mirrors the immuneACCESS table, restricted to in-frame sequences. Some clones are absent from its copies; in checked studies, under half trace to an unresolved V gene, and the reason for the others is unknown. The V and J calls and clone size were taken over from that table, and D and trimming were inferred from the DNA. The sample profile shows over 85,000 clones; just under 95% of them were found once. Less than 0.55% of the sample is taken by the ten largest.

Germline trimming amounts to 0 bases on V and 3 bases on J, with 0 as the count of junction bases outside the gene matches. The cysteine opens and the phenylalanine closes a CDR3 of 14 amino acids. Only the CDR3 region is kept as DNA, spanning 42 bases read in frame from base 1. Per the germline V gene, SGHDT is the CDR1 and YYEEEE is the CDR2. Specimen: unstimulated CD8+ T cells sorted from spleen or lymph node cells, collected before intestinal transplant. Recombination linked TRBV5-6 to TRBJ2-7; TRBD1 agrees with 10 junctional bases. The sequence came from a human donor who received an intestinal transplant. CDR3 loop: CASSLGTGGYEQYF. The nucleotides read TGTGCCAGCAGCTTGGGGACAGGGGGCTACGAGCAGTACTTC.